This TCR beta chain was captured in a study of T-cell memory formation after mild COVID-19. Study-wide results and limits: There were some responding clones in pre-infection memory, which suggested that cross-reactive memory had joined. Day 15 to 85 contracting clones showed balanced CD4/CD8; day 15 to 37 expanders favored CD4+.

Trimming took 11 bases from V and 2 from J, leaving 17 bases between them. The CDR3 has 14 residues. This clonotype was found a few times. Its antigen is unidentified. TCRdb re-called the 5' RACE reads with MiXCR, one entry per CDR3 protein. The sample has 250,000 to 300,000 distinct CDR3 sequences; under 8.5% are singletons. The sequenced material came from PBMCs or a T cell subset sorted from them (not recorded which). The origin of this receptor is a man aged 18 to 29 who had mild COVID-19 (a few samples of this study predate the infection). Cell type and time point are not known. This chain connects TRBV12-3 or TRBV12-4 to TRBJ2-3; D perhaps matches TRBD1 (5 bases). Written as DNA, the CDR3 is TGTGCCGGTAAAATCGACAGTAACACAGATACGCAGTATTTT. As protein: CAGKIDSNTDTQYF.